This is a list of T cell receptor beta chains from one sample in a study of beta chain features in type 1 diabetes. Sequencing used immunoSEQ multiplex PCR; TCRdb keeps in-frame clones, though not all of them. Of approximately 140,000 clones listed, 6.9% are singletons. The sequenced sample was central memory CD4+ T cells from blood. The receptors here all came from a woman aged 25 to 39 in good health. The CDR3 runs from the conserved cysteine through the conserved F or W. The D gene is left open where the match is weak. Expanded clones get a size class; other rows say once, few or many, or leave the size out.

j_gene: TRBJ2-7; v_gene: TRBV28; abundance: few; len: 17; d_gene: .; CDR3nt: TGTGCCAGCAGTTTACCGGCGGCAGGGTCCTACTCCTACGAGCAGTACTTC; CDR3aa: CASSLPAAGSYSYEQYF
j_gene: TRBJ2-3; v_gene: TRBV5-1; abundance: few; len: 13; d_gene: .; CDR3nt: TGCGCCAGTCTAGAGACCGGGGCAGATACGCAGTATTTT; CDR3aa: CASLETGADTQYF
j_gene: TRBJ1-5; v_gene: TRBV28; abundance: few; len: 18; d_gene: TRBD1; CDR3nt: TGTGCCACCGCGACCCATGGACAGGGGCGCTATAGCAATCAGCCCCAGCATTTT; CDR3aa: CATATHGQGRYSNQPQHF
j_gene: TRBJ1-3; v_gene: TRBV2; abundance: few; len: 14; d_gene: .; CDR3nt: TGTGCCAGCAGTGACGACAGTTTAGGAAACACCATATATTTT; CDR3aa: CASSDDSLGNTIYF
j_gene: TRBJ1-3; v_gene: TRBV6-6; abundance: .; len: 13; d_gene: TRBD1; CDR3nt: TGTGCCAGCACCAAAGACAGGGCGGACACCATATATTTT; CDR3aa: CASTKDRADTIYF
j_gene: TRBJ1-6; v_gene: TRBV5-6; abundance: few; len: 15; d_gene: .; CDR3nt: TGTGCCAGCAGCGGATGGACAGTCGATAATTCACCCCTCCACTTT; CDR3aa: CASSGWTVDNSPLHF
j_gene: TRBJ1-1; v_gene: TRBV27; abundance: few; len: 15; d_gene: .; CDR3nt: TGTGCCAGCAGTTTAGCTGGCCTCATGAACACTGAAGCTTTCTTT; CDR3aa: CASSLAGLMNTEAFF
j_gene: TRBJ2-1; v_gene: TRBV2; abundance: few; len: 13; d_gene: TRBD1; CDR3nt: TGTGCCAGCAACACAGGGGCCTACAATGAGCAGTTCTTC; CDR3aa: CASNTGAYNEQFF
j_gene: TRBJ2-7; v_gene: TRBV27; abundance: .; len: 20; d_gene: TRBD2; CDR3nt: TGTGCCAGCAGTTCCCTCGTGTGGCTAGCGGGATGGTGGGGTACCTACGAGCAGTACTTC; CDR3aa: CASSSLVWLAGWWGTYEQYF
j_gene: TRBJ2-1; v_gene: TRBV23-1; abundance: .; len: 15; d_gene: .; CDR3nt: TGCGCCAGCAGTCCCTCCCCAGGGGGGCTATCGGGGCAGTTCTTC; CDR3aa: CASSPSPGGLSGQFF
j_gene: TRBJ2-1; v_gene: TRBV7-9; abundance: few; len: 14; d_gene: TRBD2; CDR3nt: TGTGCCAGCAGCAATCAAGCGGGGGACAATGAGCAGTTCTTC; CDR3aa: CASSNQAGDNEQFF
j_gene: TRBJ2-5; v_gene: TRBV7-3; abundance: .; len: 16; d_gene: TRBD2; CDR3nt: TGTGCCAGCAGCTTAACGGGGACTACAAGAGGGGAGACCCAGTACTTC; CDR3aa: CASSLTGTTRGETQYF
j_gene: TRBJ2-1; v_gene: TRBV7-3; abundance: .; len: 13; d_gene: .; CDR3nt: TGTGCCAGCAGCTTAGCTCCCGACAGAGGGCAGTTCTTC; CDR3aa: CASSLAPDRGQFF
j_gene: TRBJ1-2; v_gene: TRBV5-4; abundance: many; len: 15; d_gene: .; CDR3nt: TGTGCCAGCAGCGGCGGGCTCCGTAAAAACTATGGCTACACCTTC; CDR3aa: CASSGGLRKNYGYTF
j_gene: TRBJ2-5; v_gene: TRBV6-6; abundance: few; len: 15; d_gene: TRBD2; CDR3nt: TGTGCCAGCAGTCAATTAGGACTAGCGGGAGGGGCCCAGTACTTC; CDR3aa: CASSQLGLAGGAQYF
j_gene: TRBJ2-5; v_gene: TRBV7-8; abundance: many; len: 17; d_gene: TRBD2; CDR3nt: TGTGCCAGCAGCCCCGTACCGGGACTAGGAAGCCAAGAGACCCAGTACTTC; CDR3aa: CASSPVPGLGSQETQYF
j_gene: TRBJ2-5; v_gene: TRBV19; abundance: .; len: 14; d_gene: TRBD1; CDR3nt: TGTGCCAGTGGGACAGGGGACCCGTTTCAGACCCAGTACTTC; CDR3aa: CASGTGDPFQTQYF
j_gene: TRBJ2-7; v_gene: TRBV29-1; abundance: .; len: 14; d_gene: .; CDR3nt: TGCAGCGTCCCCGGGGACACCTCGTACGACGAGCAGTACTTC; CDR3aa: CSVPGDTSYDEQYF